This T cell receptor beta chain was profiled in a study of shared clonotypes between healthy human individuals (dated by TCRdb to 2020 to 2022). Some background on the complete study: The cohort comprised two women and a few men aged 18 to 49 years. Blood TCR repertoires of roughly five healthy adults were deeply sequenced to estimate repertoire size and the extent of clonotype sharing between individuals. Libraries were prepared and TCR repertoires were sequenced by different laboratories using diverse techniques, in order to increase sequencing depth and limit assay-specific biases. Leukapheresis yielded between about 0.85 and 9.5 billion PBMCs per donor. Here is what the overall study found, with its caveats: Pairwise subsampling indicated that sequencing depth was expected to affect the degree of clonotype sharing among donors. Sampling was restricted to blood, and TCR repertoires in tissue are likely to differ from TCR repertoires in blood. Because the study included a small number of donors, the genetic and exposure-history diversity represented was limited.

This clone was picked up a small number of times. The target of this receptor is not known. Base qualities are not provided; no much larger clone lies one nucleotide away. The donors were healthy, HIV-negative adults who had no recently reported acute infections or vaccinations. All donors were Caucasian adults living in Nashville, Tennessee, USA. In the unsorted samples, some 100 million PBMCs were counted, and genomic DNA was extracted using the QIAamp DNA Blood Mini kit. Blood was obtained by leukapheresis, after which PBMCs were separated by Ficoll-Histopaque density gradient centrifugation and cryopreserved in liquid nitrogen vapor phase. Using the deep immunoSEQ assay, TCR CDR3 regions were amplified from genomic DNA by multiplex PCR. Extracted genomic DNA from each cell subset was distributed evenly across all wells of several immunoSEQ 96-well plates, and each plate was treated as a replicate. Each replicate PCR for unsorted PBMC received about 310 ng genomic DNA, equal to approximately 30,000 T cell genomes. Ten immunoSEQ deep assay plates were used to sequence the unsorted PBMC genomic DNA. The purified libraries were quantified using a Qubit 3.0 fluorometer, sized with a Bioanalyzer 2100, and then quantified again using the KAPA Library Quantification kit. A separate single-read 150-cycle Illumina NextSeq 550 flow cell was used to sequence each immunoSEQ 96-well plate. The source study handled its data this way. Because the immunoSEQ output included only junctional sequences and no quality scores, the filtering could not be the same as the filtering used for full-length reads. To assign V/J genes and CDR3, sequences were annotated using PyIR, a Python wrapper for IgBLAST v1.9, with IMGT germline references. Reads were removed for weak V/J assignments (E-value above 1e-6), missing CDR3, stop codons, out-of-frame junctions, or ambiguous translated residues. V3J clonotypes were defined by identical inferred V gene, J gene, and CDR3 amino acid sequence. To compute the percentage overlap between repertoires, the number of shared unique clonotypes was divided by the size of the smaller repertoire. Three approaches were used to assess repertoire richness: RTK rarefaction, the Chao1 estimator, and Recon v2.1 estimates of unobserved clonotypes. The source is immuneACCESS, and TCRdb retained only in-frame sequences with V and J called. Part of the clones is not carried over; for the studies checked, unresolved V genes explain less than half of this, and the remainder is unexplained. V, J and clone size were drawn from that table, and D and trimming were deduced from the DNA. This sample is represented by fewer than 500,000 clones; 75% to 80% of them were singletons. The biggest ten clones account for about an eighth of the sample.

V drops 3 bases and J drops 1 base, leaving 12 bases in between. Spanning cysteine to phenylalanine, the CDR3 consists of 15 amino acids. Only CDR3 DNA is held: 45 bases, read in frame from base 1. The germline V gene provides CDR1 KGHSH and CDR2 LQKENI. This clonotype originated in a woman in her 40s in good health. Some clones in this sample may be carry-over from other donors' samples. Here the chain combines TRBV18 and TRBJ1-1; a tentative D match to TRBD1 spans 6 bases. What was sequenced was PBMCs. The DNA sequence is given as TGTGCCAGCTCACCCCAAGGACAGCCGAACACTGAAGCTTTCTTT. This codes for CASSPQGQPNTEAFF.